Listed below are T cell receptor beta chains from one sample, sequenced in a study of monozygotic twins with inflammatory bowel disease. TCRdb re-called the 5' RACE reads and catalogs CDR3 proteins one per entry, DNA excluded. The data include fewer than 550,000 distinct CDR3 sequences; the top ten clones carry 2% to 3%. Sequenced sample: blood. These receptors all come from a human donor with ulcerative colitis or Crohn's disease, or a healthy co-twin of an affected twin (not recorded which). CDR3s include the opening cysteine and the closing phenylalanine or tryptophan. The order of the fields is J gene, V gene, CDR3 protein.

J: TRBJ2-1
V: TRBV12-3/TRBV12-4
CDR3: CASSLRASGLAKNEQFF

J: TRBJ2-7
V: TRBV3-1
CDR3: CASSHPGAKKSYEQYF

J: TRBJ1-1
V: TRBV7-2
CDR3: CASSFITPRHSNTEAFF

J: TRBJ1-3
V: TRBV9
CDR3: CASSVRQGPGNTIYF

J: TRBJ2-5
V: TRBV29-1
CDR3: CSVVFPPRETQYF

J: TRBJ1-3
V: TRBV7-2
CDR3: CASSRQGAGNTIYF

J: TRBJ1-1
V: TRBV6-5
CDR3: CASSYSIGPIGTEAFF

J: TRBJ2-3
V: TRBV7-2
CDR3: CASSLGGEWATQYF

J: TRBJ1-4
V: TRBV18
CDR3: CASSPGTGSNEKLFF

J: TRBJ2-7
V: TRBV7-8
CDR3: CASSLVQAYEQYF

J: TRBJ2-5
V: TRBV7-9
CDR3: CASSLETPRGF

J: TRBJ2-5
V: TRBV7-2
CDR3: CASSLELSFETQYF

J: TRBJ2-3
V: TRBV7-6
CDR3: CASSRDNPDTQYF

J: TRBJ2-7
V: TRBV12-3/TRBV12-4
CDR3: CASSLLGLPHYEQYF

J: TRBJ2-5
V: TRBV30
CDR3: CAWRGLSQETQYF

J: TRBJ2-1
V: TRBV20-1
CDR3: CSARVGKRVAEQFF

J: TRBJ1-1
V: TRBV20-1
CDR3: CSASLPRTQNTEAFF

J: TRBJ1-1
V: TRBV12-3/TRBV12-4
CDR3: CASSFARDTEAFF

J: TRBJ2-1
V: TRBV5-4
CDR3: CASSLGHTNLGNEQFF

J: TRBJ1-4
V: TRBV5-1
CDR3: CASSFQGEKLFF

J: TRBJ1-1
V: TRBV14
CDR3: CASSQDLPQGNTEAFF

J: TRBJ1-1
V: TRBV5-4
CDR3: CASSVTTGFSEAFF

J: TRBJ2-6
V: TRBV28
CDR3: CASSHDIPSGANVLTF

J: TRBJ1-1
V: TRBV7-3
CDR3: CASSSTAGDTEAFF

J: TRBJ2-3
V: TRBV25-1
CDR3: CASSGTSGTDTQYF

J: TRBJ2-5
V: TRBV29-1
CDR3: CSVGQEAVKETQYF

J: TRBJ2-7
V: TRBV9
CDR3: CASSRAGVYEQYF

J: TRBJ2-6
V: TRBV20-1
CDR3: CSASFRFVGANVLTF

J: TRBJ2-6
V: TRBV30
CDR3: CAWILPHSGANVLTF

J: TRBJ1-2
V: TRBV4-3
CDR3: CASSQGPLQGRGYTF

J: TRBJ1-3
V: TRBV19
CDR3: CASRWVAAGGNTIYF

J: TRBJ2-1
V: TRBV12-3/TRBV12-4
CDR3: CASSLAGAKRNEQFF